Following are 4 T cell receptor beta chains from one sample sequenced in a study of shared clonotypes between healthy human individuals. Clones were read by immunoSEQ multiplex PCR, and TCRdb kept only the in-frame ones, dropping some. The table shows millions of clones, with more than 80% occurring only once. Sequenced: naive CD4+ T cells sorted from blood. Specified subset: CD45RA+ positively selected. The source of these receptors is a man between 18 and 29 years old in good health.

The chain has TRBV10-3 and TRBJ2-3; 13 bases fit TRBD2. Germline values: CDR1 ENHRY, CDR2 SYGVKD. V lost 10 bases, J lost 1 base, and 5 bases stayed unmatched. The CDR3 is 15 residues long. In nucleotides, the CDR3 is TGTGCCACCCGACTAGCGGGGGGCCGCACAGATACGCAGTATTTT. Translating gives CATRLAGGRTDTQYF.

Note on this clone: An end of the junction differs from the germline gene, which may be a read error. The chain uses TRBV20-1 and TRBJ1-2, with 10 bases aligning to TRBD1. The CDR3 is made up of 11 amino acids. Germline assignment: CDR1 DFQATT and CDR2 SNEGSKA (reference sequence). The CDR3 reads CSATGGRGYIF. CDR3 DNA: TGCAGTGCGACAGGGGGCCGGGGCTACATCTTC.

The V call is TRBV5-1, the J call TRBJ1-1; TRBD1 is a possible D gene (5 bases). In germline, CDR1 is SGHRS, CDR2 YFSETQ. V shed 1 base and J shed 5 bases, with 15 bases lying between them. This CDR3 region has 15 residues. CDR3: CASSLSTSGGTEAFF. The CDR3 coding sequence is TGCGCCAGCAGCTTGAGTACATCCGGGGGGACTGAAGCTTTCTTT.

This sequence joins TRBV25-1 and TRBJ1-2, with 7 bases identical to TRBD1. This CDR3 spans 15 amino acids. V shed 2 bases, J shed 7 bases, and the junction held 10 bases outside the gene matches. Germline V lookup: CDR1 MGHDK, CDR2 SYGVNS. CDR3 amino acids: CASSELGGTGVGYTF. The DNA for the CDR3 is TGTGCCAGCAGTGAACTTGGAGGCACAGGGGTTGGCTACACCTTC.